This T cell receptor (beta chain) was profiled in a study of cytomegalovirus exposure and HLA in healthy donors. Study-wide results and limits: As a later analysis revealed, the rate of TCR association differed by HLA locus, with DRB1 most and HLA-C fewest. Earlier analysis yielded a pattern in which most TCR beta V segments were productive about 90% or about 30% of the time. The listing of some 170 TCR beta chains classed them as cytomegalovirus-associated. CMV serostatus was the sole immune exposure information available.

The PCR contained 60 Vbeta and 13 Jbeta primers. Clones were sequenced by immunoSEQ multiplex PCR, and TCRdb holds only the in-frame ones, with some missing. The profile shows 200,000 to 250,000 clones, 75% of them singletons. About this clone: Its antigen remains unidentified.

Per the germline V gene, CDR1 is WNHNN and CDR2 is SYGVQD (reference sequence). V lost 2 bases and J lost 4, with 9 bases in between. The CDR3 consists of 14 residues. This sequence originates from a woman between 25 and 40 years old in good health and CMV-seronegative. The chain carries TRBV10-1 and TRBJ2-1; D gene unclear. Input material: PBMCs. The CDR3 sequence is CASSEGQVYNEQFF. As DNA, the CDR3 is TGCGCCAGCAGTGAGGGGCAGGTTTACAATGAGCAGTTCTTC.